Listed below are T cell receptor beta chains from one sample, sequenced in a study of naive and memory T cell subsets. TCRdb used MiXCR to reprocess the 5' RACE reads, holding one entry per CDR3 protein. The sample has 45,000 to 55,000 distinct CDR3 sequences; approximately 4.5% are singletons. The receptors come from a female donor in good health. Each CDR3 is given with its conserved first and last residue. The D gene is left open where the match is weak. Clone sizes are given selectively: once, few, many, or a class where the clone is expanded.

TRBV7-2	many	-	TRBJ1-1	TGTGCCAGCAGCTTCAGCAGGACACCGAACACTGAAGCTTTCTTT	CASSFSRTPNTEAFF
TRBV28	many	-	TRBJ2-7	TGTGCCAGCAGTTTTCAGGGATCCTACGAGCAGTACTTC	CASSFQGSYEQYF
TRBV20-1	few	-	TRBJ2-1	TGCAGTGCGCCAAATGCGGGTATAGAACATCGAGTCAATGAGCAGTTCTTC	CSAPNAGIEHRVNEQFF
TRBV20-1	many	-	TRBJ1-5	TGCAGTGCTAGAGACCTCAGAGAAGGCCCGGGGTTAAAAAGCAATCAGCCCCAGCATTTT	CSARDLREGPGLKSNQPQHF
TRBV5-4	many	-	TRBJ1-5	TGTGCCAGCAGCTTGGATTCCCAGGTGGGGCAGCCCCAGCATTTT	CASSLDSQVGQPQHF
TRBV28	many	-	TRBJ2-5	TGTGCCAGCAGTCGAGGAGGGGGACAGAAAGAGACCCAGTACTTC	CASSRGGGQKETQYF
TRBV7-9	-	TRBD1	TRBJ1-2	TGTGCCAGCAGCTTATCGGACAGGGCCTATGGCTACACCTTC	CASSLSDRAYGYTF
TRBV20-1	many	TRBD1	TRBJ2-7	TGCAGTGCTCCGACAGGGGGCGCGAGACTAGCGAGAGAGCAGTACTTC	CSAPTGGARLAREQYF
TRBV14	many	-	TRBJ2-1	TGTGCCAGCAGCCCGCAGCTTATTATCAGGGGTTTCGATGAGCAGTTCTTC	CASSPQLIIRGFDEQFF
TRBV6-6	many	TRBD1	TRBJ2-7	TGTGCCAGCAGAACCCGACAGGGGGATACCTACGAGCAGTACTTC	CASRTRQGDTYEQYF
TRBV7-2	many	TRBD2	TRBJ2-3	TGTGCCAGCAAGCGCAGCGGGAGGTTGTTTGGAGATACGCAGTATTTT	CASKRSGRLFGDTQYF
TRBV14	few	TRBD1	TRBJ2-7	TGTGCCAGCAGCCAAGATGACAGGGTATTACCCTACGAGCAGTACTTC	CASSQDDRVLPYEQYF
TRBV15	many	-	TRBJ1-4	TGTGCCACCAGCACAGGGGAGGCAACTAATGAAAAACTGTTTTTT	CATSTGEATNEKLFF
TRBV27	many	TRBD2	TRBJ2-2	TGTGCCAGCATAGAAGCGGGAGGGCCTCACACCGGGGAGCTGTTTTTT	CASIEAGGPHTGELFF
TRBV29-1	many	TRBD1	TRBJ2-1	TGCAGCGTTGATCTAGGGGGTGGCCAGGGGGCTTGGAATGAGCAGTTCTTC	CSVDLGGGQGAWNEQFF
TRBV10-3	few	-	TRBJ2-1	TGTGCCATCAGTGCGACACCAAATGAGCAGTTCTTC	CAISATPNEQFF
TRBV11-2	few	TRBD2	TRBJ2-7	TGTGCCAGCATCCGCTTGACGGGAGGGCCCATCGAGCAGTACTTC	CASIRLTGGPIEQYF
TRBV10-3	many	-	TRBJ1-1	TGTGCCATCAGCCAAGACGGCGCGGCTTTCTTT	CAISQDGAAFF
TRBV30	many	-	TRBJ2-4	TGTGCCTGGAGTCATCGACAGGCTTCGCCCAAAAACATTCAGTACTTC	CAWSHRQASPKNIQYF
TRBV6-2/TRBV6-3	few	-	TRBJ2-3	TGTGCCAGCAAGGGTAGTACGCAGTATTTT	CASKGSTQYF
TRBV29-1	many	TRBD1	TRBJ1-1	TGCAGCGTTGACCCCCGTGGGACAGGGGATACTGAAGCTTTCTTT	CSVDPRGTGDTEAFF
TRBV6-5	many	TRBD1	TRBJ1-4	TGTGCCAGCAGTCAAGGGACAGTGGCTAATGAAAAACTGTTTTTT	CASSQGTVANEKLFF
TRBV6-2/TRBV6-3	many	-	TRBJ2-1	TGTGCCAGCAGTAACCGGGACCAAACACCCAATGAGCAGTTCTTC	CASSNRDQTPNEQFF
TRBV29-1	many	-	TRBJ2-3	TGCAGCGTTTCCCTCACAGATACGCAGTATTTT	CSVSLTDTQYF
TRBV19	few	-	TRBJ2-5	TGTGCCAGTAGTAGACCCCAAGAGACCCAGTACTTC	CASSRPQETQYF
TRBV5-4	few	-	TRBJ2-3	TGTGCCAGCAGCTTATATGGGAGGGGGAGCGCAGATACGCAGTATTTT	CASSLYGRGSADTQYF
TRBV7-6	many	-	TRBJ2-3	TGTGCCAGCAGCTTGGGTTGGGGGAGTTCTAGCACAGATACGCAGTATTTT	CASSLGWGSSSTDTQYF
TRBV4-1	many	-	TRBJ2-7	TGCGCCAGCAGCCAAGTGCCGCCATTTCCAAAGGGGCAGTACTTC	CASSQVPPFPKGQYF
TRBV7-2	many	-	TRBJ2-3	TGTGCCAGCAGCTTTCTTTACCGGGACACCGAAACAGATACGCAGTATTTT	CASSFLYRDTETDTQYF
TRBV4-3	many	-	TRBJ1-5	TGCGCCAGCAGCCAAGATCAACAGAACAATCAGCCCCAGCATTTT	CASSQDQQNNQPQHF
TRBV25-1	many	-	TRBJ1-1	TGTGCCAGCAGTGAATATGACGGAATGAACACTGAAGCTTTCTTT	CASSEYDGMNTEAFF